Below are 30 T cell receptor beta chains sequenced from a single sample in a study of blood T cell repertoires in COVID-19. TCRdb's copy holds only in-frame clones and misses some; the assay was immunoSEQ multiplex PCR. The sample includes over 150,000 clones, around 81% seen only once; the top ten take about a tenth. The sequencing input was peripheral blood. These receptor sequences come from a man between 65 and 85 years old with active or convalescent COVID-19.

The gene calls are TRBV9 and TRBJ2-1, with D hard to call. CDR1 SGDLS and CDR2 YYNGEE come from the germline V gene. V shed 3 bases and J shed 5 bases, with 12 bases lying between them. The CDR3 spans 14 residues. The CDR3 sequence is CASSADNRNNEQFF. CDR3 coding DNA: TGTGCCAGCAGCGCCGACAACAGAAACAATGAGCAGTTCTTC.

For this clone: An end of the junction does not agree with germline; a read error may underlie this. CDR3 coding DNA: TGTGCAAGCAGCCGGGGAGGGGCCGGTACCCAGTACTTC. This codes for CASSRGGAGTQYF. The V call is TRBV12-3 or TRBV12-4, the J call TRBJ2-5; 7 bases are shared with TRBD2. There are 13 residues in the CDR3.

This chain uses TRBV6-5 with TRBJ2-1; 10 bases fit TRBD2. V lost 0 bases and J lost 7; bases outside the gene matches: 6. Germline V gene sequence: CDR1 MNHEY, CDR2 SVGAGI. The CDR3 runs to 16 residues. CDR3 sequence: CASSYSQRGGGNEQFF. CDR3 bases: TGTGCCAGCAGTTACTCCCAGCGGGGGGGCGGGAATGAGCAGTTCTTC.

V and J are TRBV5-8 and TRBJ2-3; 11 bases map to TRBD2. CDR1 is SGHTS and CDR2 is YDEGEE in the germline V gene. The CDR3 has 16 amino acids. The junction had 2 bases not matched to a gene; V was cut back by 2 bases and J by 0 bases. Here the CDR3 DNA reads TGTGCCAGCAGCTTAACTAGCGGGAGAAGCACAGATACGCAGTATTTT. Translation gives CASSLTSGRSTDTQYF.

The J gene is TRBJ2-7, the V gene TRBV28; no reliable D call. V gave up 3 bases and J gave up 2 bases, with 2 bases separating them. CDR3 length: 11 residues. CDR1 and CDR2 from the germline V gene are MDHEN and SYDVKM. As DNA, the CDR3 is TGTGCCAGCAGTTTTACCTACGAGCAGTACTTC. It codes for CASSFTYEQYF.

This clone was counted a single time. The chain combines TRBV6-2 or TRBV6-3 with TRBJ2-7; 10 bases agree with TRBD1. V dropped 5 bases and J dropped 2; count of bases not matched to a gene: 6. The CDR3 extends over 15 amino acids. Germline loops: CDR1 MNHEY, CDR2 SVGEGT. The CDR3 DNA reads TGTGCCAGCAGTACTAGGACAGGGGGGGCCTACGAGCAGTACTTC. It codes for CASSTRTGGAYEQYF.

The CDR3 DNA is TGCGCCAGCAGCCAAGCGCGGGCGACTTCGTCCTACAATGAGCAGTTCTTC. As protein: CASSQARATSSYNEQFF. V usage is TRBV4-1 and J usage is TRBJ2-1; D perhaps matches TRBD2 (5 bases). CDR1 and CDR2 from the germline V gene are MGHRA and YSYEKL. Trimming removed 1 base from V and 1 base from J, with 14 bases in between. The CDR3 consists of 17 residues.

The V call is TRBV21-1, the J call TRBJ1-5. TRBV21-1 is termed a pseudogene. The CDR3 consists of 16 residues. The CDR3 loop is CASSKMVIWRGQPQHF. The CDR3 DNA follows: TGTGCCAGCAGCAAAATGGTAATCTGGCGGGGTCAGCCCCAGCATTTT.

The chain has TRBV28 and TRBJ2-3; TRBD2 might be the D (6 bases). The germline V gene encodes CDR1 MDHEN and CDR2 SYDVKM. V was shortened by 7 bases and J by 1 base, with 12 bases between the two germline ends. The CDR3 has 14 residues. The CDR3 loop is CASMLAARTDTQYF. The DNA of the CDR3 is TGTGCCAGCATGTTAGCGGCGCGCACAGATACGCAGTATTTT.

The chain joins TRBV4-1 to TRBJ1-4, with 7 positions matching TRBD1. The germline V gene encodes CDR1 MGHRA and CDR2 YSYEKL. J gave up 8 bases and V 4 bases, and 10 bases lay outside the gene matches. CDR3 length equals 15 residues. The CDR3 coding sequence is TGCGCCAGCAGCCCCATCCAGGGGGTAGGGGAAAAACTGTTTTTT. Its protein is CASSPIQGVGEKLFF.

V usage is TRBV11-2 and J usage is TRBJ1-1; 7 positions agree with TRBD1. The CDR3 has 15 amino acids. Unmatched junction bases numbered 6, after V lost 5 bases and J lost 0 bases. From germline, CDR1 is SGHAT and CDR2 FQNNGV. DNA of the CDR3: TGTGCCAGCAGCGCAACGGGACAGATGAACACTGAAGCTTTCTTT. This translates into CASSATGQMNTEAFF.

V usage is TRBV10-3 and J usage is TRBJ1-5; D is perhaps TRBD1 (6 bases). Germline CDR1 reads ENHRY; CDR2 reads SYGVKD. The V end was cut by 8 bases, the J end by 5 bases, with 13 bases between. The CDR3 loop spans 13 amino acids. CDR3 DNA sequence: TGTGCCATCGGCCGGGAGGGGGATCAGCCCCAGCATTTT. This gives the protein CAIGREGDQPQHF.

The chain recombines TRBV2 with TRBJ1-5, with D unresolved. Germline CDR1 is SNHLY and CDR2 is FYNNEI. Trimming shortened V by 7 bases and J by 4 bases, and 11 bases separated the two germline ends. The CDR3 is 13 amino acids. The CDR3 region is CASTGRGNQPQHF. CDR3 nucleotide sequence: TGTGCCAGCACCGGACGGGGAAATCAGCCCCAGCATTTT.

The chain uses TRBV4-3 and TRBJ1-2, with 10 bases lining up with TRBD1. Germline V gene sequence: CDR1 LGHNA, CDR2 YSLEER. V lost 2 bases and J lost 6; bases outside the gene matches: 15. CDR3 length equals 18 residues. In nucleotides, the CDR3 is TGCGCCAGCAGCCAAAGGGGATACGGGGACAGGGGCGGTAATGGCTACACCTTC. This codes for CASSQRGYGDRGGNGYTF.

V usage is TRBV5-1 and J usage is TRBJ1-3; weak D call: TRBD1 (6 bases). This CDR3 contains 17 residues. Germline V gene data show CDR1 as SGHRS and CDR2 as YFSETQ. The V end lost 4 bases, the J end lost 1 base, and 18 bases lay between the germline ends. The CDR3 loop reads CASSPSQGGQSGNTIYF. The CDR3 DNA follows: TGCGCCAGCAGCCCATCACAGGGAGGGCAGTCTGGAAACACCATATATTTT.

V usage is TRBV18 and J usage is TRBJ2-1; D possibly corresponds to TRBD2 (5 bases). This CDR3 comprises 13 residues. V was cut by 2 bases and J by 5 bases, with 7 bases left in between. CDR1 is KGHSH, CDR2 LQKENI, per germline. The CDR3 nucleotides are TGTGCCAGCTCACCATCGGGAAACAATGAGCAGTTCTTC. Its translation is CASSPSGNNEQFF.

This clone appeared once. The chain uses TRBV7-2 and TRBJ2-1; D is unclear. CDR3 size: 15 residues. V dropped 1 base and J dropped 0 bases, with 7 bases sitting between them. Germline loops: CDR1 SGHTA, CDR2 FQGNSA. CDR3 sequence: CASSLDWSSYNEQFF. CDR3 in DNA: TGTGCCAGCAGCTTAGACTGGAGCTCCTACAATGAGCAGTTCTTC.

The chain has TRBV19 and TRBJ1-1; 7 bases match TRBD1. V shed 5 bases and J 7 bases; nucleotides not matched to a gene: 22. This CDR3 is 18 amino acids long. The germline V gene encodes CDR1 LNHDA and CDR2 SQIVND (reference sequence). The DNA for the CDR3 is TGTGCCAGTAGTGGGAACGGACAGGTCCTTTGGACACGCGGTGAAGCTTTCTTT. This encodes CASSGNGQVLWTRGEAFF.

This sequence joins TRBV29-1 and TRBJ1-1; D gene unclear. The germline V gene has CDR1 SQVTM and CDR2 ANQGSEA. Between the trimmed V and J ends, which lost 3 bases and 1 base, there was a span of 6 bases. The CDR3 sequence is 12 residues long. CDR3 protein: CSVDRGNTEAFF. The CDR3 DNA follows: TGCAGCGTTGATCGGGGGAACACTGAAGCTTTCTTT.

This CDR3 is CASSFEQMRGNEQFF. In DNA, the CDR3 is TGTGCCAGCAGCTTCGAGCAGATGCGGGGCAATGAGCAGTTCTTC. This chain connects TRBV7-9 to TRBJ2-1; TRBD2 might be the D (6 bases). Germline values: CDR1 SEHNR, CDR2 FQNEAQ (reference sequence). Trimming removed 3 bases from V and 6 bases from J, with 15 bases in between. This CDR3 spans 15 amino acids.

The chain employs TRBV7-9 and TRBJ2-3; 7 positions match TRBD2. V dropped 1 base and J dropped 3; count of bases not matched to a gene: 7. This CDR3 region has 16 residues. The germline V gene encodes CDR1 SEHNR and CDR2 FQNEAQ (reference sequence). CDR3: CASSLGPGGSTDTQYF. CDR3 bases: TGTGCCAGCAGCTTAGGGCCGGGGGGAAGTACAGATACGCAGTATTTT.

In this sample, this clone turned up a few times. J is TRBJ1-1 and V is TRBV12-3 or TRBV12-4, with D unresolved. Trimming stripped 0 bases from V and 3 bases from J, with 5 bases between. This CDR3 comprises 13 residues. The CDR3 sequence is CASSLAVDTEAFF. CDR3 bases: TGTGCCAGCAGTTTAGCCGTTGACACTGAAGCTTTCTTT.

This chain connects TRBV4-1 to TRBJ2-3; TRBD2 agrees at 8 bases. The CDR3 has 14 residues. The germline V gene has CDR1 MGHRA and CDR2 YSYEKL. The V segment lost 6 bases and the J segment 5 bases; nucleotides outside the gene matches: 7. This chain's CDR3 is CASRWRGEKDTQYF. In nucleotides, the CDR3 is TGCGCCAGCAGGTGGCGGGGGGAAAAAGATACGCAGTATTTT.

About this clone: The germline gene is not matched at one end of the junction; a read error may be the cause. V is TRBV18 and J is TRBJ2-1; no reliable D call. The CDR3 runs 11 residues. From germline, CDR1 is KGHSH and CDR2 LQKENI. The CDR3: CASSPRDEQFF. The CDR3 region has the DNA TGTGCCAGCTCCCCACGCGATGAGCAGTTCTTC.

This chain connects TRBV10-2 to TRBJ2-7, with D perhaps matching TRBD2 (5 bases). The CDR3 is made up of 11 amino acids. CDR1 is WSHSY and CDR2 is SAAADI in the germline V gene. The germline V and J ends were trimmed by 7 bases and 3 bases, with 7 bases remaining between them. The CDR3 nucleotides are TGCGCCAGCAACGACTACTACGAGCAGTACTTC. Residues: CASNDYYEQYF.

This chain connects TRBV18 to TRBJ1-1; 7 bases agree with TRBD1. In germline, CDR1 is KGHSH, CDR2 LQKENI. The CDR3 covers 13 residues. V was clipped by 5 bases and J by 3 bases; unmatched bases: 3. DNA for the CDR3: TGTGCCAGCTCAGCCGACAGGGACACTGAAGCTTTCTTT. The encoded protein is CASSADRDTEAFF.

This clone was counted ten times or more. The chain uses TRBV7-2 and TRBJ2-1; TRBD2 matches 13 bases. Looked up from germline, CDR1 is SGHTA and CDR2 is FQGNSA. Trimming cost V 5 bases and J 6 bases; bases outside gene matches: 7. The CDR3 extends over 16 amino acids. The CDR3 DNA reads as TGTGCCAGCAGCACCCCTACTAGCGGGAGGGCCAATGAGCAGTTCTTC. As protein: CASSTPTSGRANEQFF.

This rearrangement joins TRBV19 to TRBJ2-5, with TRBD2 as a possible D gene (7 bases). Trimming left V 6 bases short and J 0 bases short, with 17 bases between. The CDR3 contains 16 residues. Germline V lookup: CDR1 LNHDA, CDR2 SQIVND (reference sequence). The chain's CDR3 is CASSHPGGSYQETQYF. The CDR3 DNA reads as TGTGCCAGTAGCCATCCGGGGGGCTCCTACCAAGAGACCCAGTACTTC.

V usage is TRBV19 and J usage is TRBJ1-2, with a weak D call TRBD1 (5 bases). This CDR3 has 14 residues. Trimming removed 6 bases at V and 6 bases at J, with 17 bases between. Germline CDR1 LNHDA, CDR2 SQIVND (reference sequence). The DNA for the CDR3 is TGTGCCAGTAGAGACGGGACTTTCGGTCATGGCTACACCTTC. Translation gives CASRDGTFGHGYTF.

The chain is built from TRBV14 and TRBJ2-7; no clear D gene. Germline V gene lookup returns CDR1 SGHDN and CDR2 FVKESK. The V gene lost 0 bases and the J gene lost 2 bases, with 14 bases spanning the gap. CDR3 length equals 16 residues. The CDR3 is CASSQEAGSVTYEQYF. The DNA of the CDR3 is TGTGCCAGCAGCCAAGAAGCTGGCAGCGTCACCTACGAGCAGTACTTC.